This T cell receptor beta chain was found in a study of T cell repertoires in cytomegalovirus infection. In the study overall: Evidence of both CMV infection and a matching HLA type came from public TCR beta signatures.

A remark on this clonotype: The antigen is undetermined.

TCRdb re-called the reads with MiXCR, one entry per CDR3 protein. The profile shows 800,000 to 950,000 distinct CDR3 sequences, 30% to 35% of them singletons. Germline V gives CDR1 MGHRA, CDR2 YSYEKL. The V segment lost 4 bases and the J segment 7 bases; nucleotides outside the gene matches: 8. There are 14 residues in the CDR3. The sequence was collected from a human donor in good health (CMV status not recorded). Some clones in this sample may be carry-over from other donors' samples. The input for sequencing was cultured CD8+ T cells from PBMCs, taken from culture after CMV antigen stimulation. J is TRBJ1-1 and V is TRBV4-1; TRBD1 matches 8 bases. The CDR3 bases are TGCGCCAGCAGCCCTATCCTGGGACAGGATGAAGCTTTCTTT. This codes for CASSPILGQDEAFF.